This paragraph covers one T cell receptor beta chain sequence. Its antigen remains unknown. All patients experienced relapse after autologous stem cell transplantation, and brentuximab vedotin exposure was variable. CDR3 length: 15 residues. Germline values: CDR1 MNHNS, CDR2 SASEGT. Between the trimmed V and J ends, which lost 4 bases and 3 bases, there was a span of 12 bases. This sample was included in a study of PD-1 blockade in classical Hodgkin lymphoma. Study outcomes and limitations: Complete responders started with a diversity level that resembled newly diagnosed patients at baseline.

Assay used: immunoSEQ multiplex PCR; TCRdb lists only in-frame clones, some missing. Found here are some 95,000 clones, nearly 90% of them singletons; the top ten hold about 11%. The material was peripheral blood mononuclear cells (PBMCs), obtained before the second cycle of nivolumab. The genes are TRBV6-1 and TRBJ2-2, with D unclear. The sequence derives from a human donor with classical Hodgkin lymphoma. The CDR3 sequence is CASSGMGKDTGELFF. CDR3 DNA: TGTGCCAGCAGTGGGATGGGGAAGGACACCGGGGAGCTGTTTTTT.